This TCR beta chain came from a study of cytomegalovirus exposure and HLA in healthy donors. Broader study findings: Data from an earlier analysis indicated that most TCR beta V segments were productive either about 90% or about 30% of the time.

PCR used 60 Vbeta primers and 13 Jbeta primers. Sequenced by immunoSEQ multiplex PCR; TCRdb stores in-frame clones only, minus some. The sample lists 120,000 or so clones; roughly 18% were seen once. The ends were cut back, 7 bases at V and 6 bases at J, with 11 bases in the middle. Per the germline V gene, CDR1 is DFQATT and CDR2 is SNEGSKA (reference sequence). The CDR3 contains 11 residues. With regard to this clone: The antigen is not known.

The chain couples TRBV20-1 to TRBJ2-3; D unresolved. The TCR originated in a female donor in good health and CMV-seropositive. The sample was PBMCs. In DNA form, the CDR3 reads TGCAGTGTGGCAGTACGCGATACGCAGTATTTT. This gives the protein CSVAVRDTQYF.